Shown below are 25 T cell receptor beta chains from a single sample sequenced in a study of blood T cell repertoires in COVID-19. TCRdb's table, derived via immunoSEQ multiplex PCR, lists solely in-frame clones and lacks some. The sample lists 200,000 to 250,000 clones, around 81% occurring once. The sample taken for sequencing was peripheral blood. The origin of the receptors is a woman between 65 and 79 years old with acute or convalescent COVID-19.

This chain links TRBV4-2 with TRBJ1-1; D gene ambiguous. This CDR3 comprises 15 residues. From germline, CDR1 is LGHNA and CDR2 YNFKEQ. Trimming removed 4 bases from V and 0 bases from J, with 12 bases in between. DNA for the CDR3: TGTGCCAGCAGCCCCGGACTAATATTGAACACTGAAGCTTTCTTT. This codes for CASSPGLILNTEAFF.

The V call is TRBV4-3, the J call TRBJ2-2; TRBD1 matches 11 bases. The CDR3 is made up of 16 amino acids. V trimming: 4 bases; J trimming: 3 bases; junction bases outside the gene matches: 4. Germline V gene lookup returns CDR1 LGHNA and CDR2 YSLEER. In nucleotides, the CDR3 is TGCGCCAGCAGCCCACGGACAGGGGGCGACACCGGGGAGCTGTTTTTT. Translating gives CASSPRTGGDTGELFF.

The rearrangement joins TRBV6-5 to TRBJ1-1, with 8 bases identical to TRBD1. The junction had 7 bases not matched to a gene; V was cut back by 6 bases and J by 10 bases. This CDR3 is 12 amino acids long. Germline V gene data show CDR1 as MNHEY and CDR2 as SVGAGI. The CDR3 DNA sequence: TGTGCCAGCAGCCCCGGACAGGGAGGAGCTTTCTTT. It specifies CASSPGQGGAFF.

There are a few counts of this clone. The chain is built from TRBV12-5 and TRBJ2-1, with D perhaps TRBD2 (5 bases). This CDR3 contains 13 residues. Per germline, CDR1 LGHNT and CDR2 FRNRAP. V was clipped by 6 bases and J by 3 bases, with 9 bases between them. CDR3 sequence (DNA): TGTGCTAGTGGCGAACGGGACTACAATGAGCAGTTCTTC. The encoded protein is CASGERDYNEQFF.

This clone has only a few counts. As DNA, the CDR3 is TGCGCCAGCAGCCCGATAGCGGGGGACTTCACAGATACGCAGTATTTT. The encoded protein is CASSPIAGDFTDTQYF. This rearrangement joins TRBV4-3 to TRBJ2-3; TRBD2 matches 9 bases. The CDR3 covers 16 residues. Per the germline V gene, CDR1 is LGHNA and CDR2 is YSLEER. Trimming at V came to 4 bases and at J to 2 bases, leaving 7 bases not matched to a gene.

The DNA of the CDR3 is TGTGCCAGCAGGGGGACTCTCACAGATACGCAGTATTTT. Amino acids: CASRGTLTDTQYF. The chain joins TRBV12-3 or TRBV12-4 to TRBJ2-3; TRBD2 is a possible D gene (6 bases). The CDR3 spans 13 residues. The ends were cut back, 6 bases at V and 2 bases at J, with 9 bases in the middle.

This rearrangement joins TRBV18 to TRBJ2-5, with 11 bases matching TRBD2. The CDR3 contains 19 residues. Germline V gives CDR1 KGHSH, CDR2 LQKENI. Trimming took 2 bases from V and 5 from J; bases not matched to a gene: 16. CDR3 sequence: CASSPFVQLAGETSETQYF. The CDR3 coding sequence is TGTGCCAGCTCACCATTCGTACAACTAGCGGGGGAAACCTCCGAGACCCAGTACTTC. Based on the CDR3 plus reference TRBV18 and TRBJ2-5, the full variable domain is NAGVMQNPRHLVRRRGQEARLRCSPMKGHSHVYWYRQLPEEGLKFMVYLQKENIIDESGMPKERFSAEFPKEGPSILRIQQVVRGDSAAYFCASSPFVQLAGETSETQYFGPGTRLLVL.

Only one count was recorded for this clone. The chain recombines TRBV7-2 with TRBJ2-5; D is perhaps TRBD1 (5 bases). Germline lookup yields CDR1 SGHTA and CDR2 FQGNSA. Trimming took 0 bases from V and 10 from J, leaving 15 bases between them. The CDR3 is 14 residues long. The CDR3 DNA reads as TGTGCCAGCAGCTTAGCAGGGCAGGGTATGATCCAGTACTTC. Its translation: CASSLAGQGMIQYF.

This chain links TRBV6-5 with TRBJ2-5; the match to TRBD2 covers 8 bases. The junction had 7 bases not matched to a gene; V was cut back by 0 bases and J by 4 bases. This CDR3 contains 16 residues. Germline-derived CDR1 and CDR2 are MNHEY and SVGAGI. The DNA for the CDR3 is TGTGCCAGCAGTTACTCGACGGGACTAGGGGGAGAGACCCAGTACTTC. It yields the protein CASSYSTGLGGETQYF.

This rearrangement joins TRBV3-1 (or the pseudogene TRBV3-2) to TRBJ1-6; tentatively, D is TRBD1 (5 bases). Germline CDR1 and CDR2: LGHDT and YNNKEL (reference sequence). This CDR3 comprises 16 residues. V lost 3 bases and J lost 4, with 13 bases in between. The CDR3 DNA follows: TGTGCCAGCAGCCAGATGGGGGGTCAGTATAATTCACCCCTCCACTTT. Its translation is CASSQMGGQYNSPLHF.

This chain links TRBV29-1 with TRBJ2-2; TRBD1 matches 9 bases. CDR3 length equals 14 residues. Per the germline V gene, CDR1 is SQVTM and CDR2 is ANQGSEA. Unmatched junction bases numbered 7, after V lost 7 bases and J lost 4 bases. The CDR3 coding sequence is TGCAGCGCTGCCCGGGACAGGGCCACCGGGGAGCTGTTTTTT. It specifies CSAARDRATGELFF.

The rearrangement links TRBV3-1 (or the pseudogene TRBV3-2) to TRBJ2-5; 11 nucleotides align to TRBD2. The junction had 4 bases not matched to a gene; V was cut back by 4 bases and J by 6 bases. Germline values: CDR1 LGHDT, CDR2 YNNKEL (reference sequence). This CDR3 has 14 residues. The CDR3 sequence is CASSPLAGGKTQYF. The CDR3, as DNA: TGTGCCAGCAGCCCTCTAGCGGGGGGAAAGACCCAGTACTTC.

The rearrangement joins TRBV5-5 to TRBJ2-2, with 9 positions matching TRBD1. J lost 8 bases, V lost 6 bases, and 11 bases had no gene match. This CDR3 comprises 15 residues. Germline V lookup: CDR1 SGHKS, CDR2 YYEKEE (reference sequence). The CDR3 spells CASMRRDRESGELFF. CDR3 coding DNA: TGTGCCAGCATGAGGCGGGACAGGGAATCTGGGGAGCTGTTTTTT.

The gene calls are TRBV3-1 (or the pseudogene TRBV3-2) and TRBJ2-2; no reliable D call. This CDR3 is 15 amino acids long. V lost 5 bases and J lost 0, with 10 bases in between. Germline values: CDR1 LGHDT, CDR2 YNNKEL (reference sequence). CDR3 in DNA: TGTGCCAGCAGCGAGTCTCCTGCGAACACCGGGGAGCTGTTTTTT. This sequence encodes CASSESPANTGELFF.

In nucleotides, the CDR3 is TGTGCCAGCAGCCAAGAGGCGGGGGGGCCGAGGGCCCAGTACTTC. Its protein product is CASSQEAGGPRAQYF. The chain combines TRBV4-2 with TRBJ2-5; 9 nucleotides match TRBD2. V shed 0 bases, J shed 9 bases, and the junction held 8 bases outside the gene matches. The CDR3 extends over 15 amino acids. In germline, CDR1 is LGHNA, CDR2 YNFKEQ.

The chain employs TRBV10-3 and TRBJ2-2; the match to TRBD2 covers 11 bases. V trimming: 8 bases; J trimming: 5 bases; junction bases outside the gene matches: 10. This CDR3 spans 16 amino acids. Germline assignment: CDR1 ENHRY and CDR2 SYGVKD. The CDR3 loop reads CAIGPLAGGGTGELFF. The DNA for the CDR3 is TGTGCCATCGGTCCTCTAGCGGGGGGCGGAACCGGGGAGCTGTTTTTT.

This chain links TRBV19 with TRBJ2-7; TRBD1 matches at 7 bases. The CDR3 totals 14 residues. Looked up from germline, CDR1 is LNHDA and CDR2 is SQIVND (reference sequence). Trimming removed 2 bases from V and 3 bases from J; junction bases left unmatched: 4. DNA of the CDR3: TGTGCCAGTAGTATACAAGGGGGCGACTACGAGCAGTACTTC. Translating gives CASSIQGGDYEQYF.

The chain links TRBV6-5 to TRBJ1-1, with D perhaps matching TRBD1 (6 bases). The germline V and J ends were trimmed by 9 bases and 5 bases, with 16 bases remaining between them. Germline V gene lookup returns CDR1 MNHEY and CDR2 SVGAGI. The CDR3 spans 13 residues. DNA for the CDR3: TGTGCCAGTATCTCGACAGGACAGACTGAAGCTTTCTTT. Encoded protein: CASISTGQTEAFF.

The J gene is TRBJ1-4, the V gene TRBV7-9; tentative D call: TRBD1 (5 bases). With 5 bases removed from V and 2 bases from J, the gap between germline ends came to 9 bases. This CDR3 is built from 14 residues. Germline V gene data show CDR1 as SEHNR and CDR2 as FQNEAQ (reference sequence). CDR3 amino acids: CASSETATNEKLFF. The CDR3 DNA is TGTGCCAGCAGCGAGACAGCGACTAATGAAAAACTGTTTTTT. Together with reference TRBV7-9 and TRBJ1-4, the CDR3 gives the full variable domain: DTGVSQNPRHKITKRGQNVTFRCDPISEHNRLYWYRQTLGQGPEFLTYFQNEAQLEKSRLLSDRFSAERPKGSFSTLEIQRTEQGDSAMYLCASSETATNEKLFFGSGTQLSVL.

The rearrangement links TRBV11-2 to TRBJ2-5, with D possibly matching TRBD2 (6 bases). CDR3 length equals 16 residues. V lost 5 bases and J lost 4, with 20 bases in between. Per germline, CDR1 SGHAT and CDR2 FQNNGV. The CDR3 reads CASSPRGGDSAETQYF. CDR3 nucleotide sequence: TGTGCCAGCAGCCCCCGGGGAGGTGACAGCGCAGAGACCCAGTACTTC.

In regard to this clone: Additional DNA sequences in this sample encode the identical CDR3. J is TRBJ1-1 and V is TRBV5-1; 9 nucleotides match TRBD1. Germline V gene lookup returns CDR1 SGHRS and CDR2 YFSETQ. V was clipped by 4 bases and J by 1 base; unmatched bases: 2. The CDR3 runs to 14 residues. CDR3: CASSGGQGNTEAFF. CDR3 sequence (DNA): TGCGCCAGCAGCGGGGGACAGGGGAACACTGAAGCTTTCTTT.

This chain connects TRBV18 to TRBJ2-7, with a possible D match to TRBD1 (6 bases). Germline V gene lookup returns CDR1 KGHSH and CDR2 LQKENI. The V end was cut by 4 bases, the J end by 0 bases, with 16 bases between. The CDR3 is made up of 16 amino acids. CDR3 residues: CASSQTDRPSSYEQYF. In nucleotides, the CDR3 is TGTGCCAGCTCACAGACGGACAGACCTAGCTCCTACGAGCAGTACTTC.

The chain couples TRBV24-1 to TRBJ2-3, with a tentative D call TRBD2 (6 bases). From germline, CDR1 is KGHDR and CDR2 SFDVKD. This CDR3 has 15 amino acids. V was clipped by 4 bases and J by 1 base, with 11 bases between them. The CDR3 DNA follows: TGTGCCACCAGTGAAGGCGGGGACGGCACAGATACGCAGTATTTT. Residues: CATSEGGDGTDTQYF.

This clone was recorded a few times. This rearrangement joins TRBV9 to TRBJ2-2; 8 bases fit TRBD1. The germline gives CDR1 SGDLS, CDR2 YYNGEE. The CDR3 runs 15 residues. The V gene end was trimmed by 2 bases and the J gene end by 6 bases; junction bases not matched to a gene: 6. The CDR3 bases are TGTGCCAGCAGCGTGGGCAGGGGGCGTTCCGGGGAGCTGTTTTTT. Translated: CASSVGRGRSGELFF.

With respect to this clone: Its ends do not fully match the called genes, so a read error is possible. This chain links TRBV6-5 with TRBJ1-2; D ambiguous. Germline CDR1 is MNHEY and CDR2 is SVGAGI. The CDR3 runs 16 residues. This chain's CDR3 is CVSSYWAGDANYGYTF. The CDR3 nucleotides are TGTGTCAGCAGTTACTGGGCGGGCGATGCTAACTATGGCTACACCTTC.